One and the same sample provided the 15 T cell receptor beta chains below, sequenced in a study of T cell responses to AZD1222 COVID-19 vaccine. The protocol was immunoSEQ multiplex PCR, while the TCRdb copy is restricted to in-frame clones and leaves out a portion. The data contain 110,000 to 150,000 clones, 92% of them seen just once; the ten biggest clones take up 1.5% to 2%. This specimen was peripheral blood, taken on day 0 of AZD1222 vaccination. The receptor set was obtained from an adult in good health.

This chain connects TRBV5-1 to TRBJ2-1; possible D gene TRBD1, 5 bases. CDR3 length equals 15 residues. Germline V gene sequence: CDR1 SGHRS, CDR2 YFSETQ. Between the trimmed V and J ends, which lost 1 base and 3 bases, there was a span of 11 bases. CDR3 bases: TGCGCCAGCAGCTTGTTAGGGGAACGCTACAATGAGCAGTTCTTC. Amino acid sequence: CASSLLGERYNEQFF.

This clone appeared a few times. This chain connects TRBV19 to TRBJ1-2; D is uncertain. The CDR3 contains 14 residues. Germline assignment: CDR1 LNHDA and CDR2 SQIVND (reference sequence). V was shortened by 3 bases and J by 2 bases, with 10 bases between the two germline ends. The CDR3 DNA is TGTGCCAGTAGTATGAGACATCCGAACTATGGCTACACCTTC. It encodes CASSMRHPNYGYTF.

The chain employs TRBV24-1 and TRBJ2-2; D is unresolved. V lost 7 bases and J 1 base, leaving 12 bases between the germline ends. The CDR3 runs to 15 residues. CDR1 and CDR2 (germline): KGHDR, SFDVKD. CDR3 loop: CATSPGTENTGELFF. CDR3 bases: TGTGCCACCAGCCCCGGAACGGAGAACACCGGGGAGCTGTTTTTT.

This chain connects TRBV4-2 to TRBJ1-2; maybe TRBD1 (5 bases). The germline CDR1 and CDR2 sequences are LGHNA and YNFKEQ. V dropped 4 bases and J dropped 14 bases, with 14 bases sitting between them. The CDR3 loop spans 11 amino acids. This CDR3 reads CASSPGLTRTF. CDR3 nucleotides: TGTGCCAGCAGCCCGGGACTGACTAGGACCTTC.

The chain recombines TRBV29-1 with TRBJ2-1; possible D gene TRBD2, 6 bases. There are 14 residues in the CDR3. Germline V lookup: CDR1 SQVTM, CDR2 ANQGSEA. The V and J ends lost 3 bases and 1 base respectively, with 10 bases between them. The chain's CDR3 is CSVDGSGSYNEQFF. The CDR3 DNA follows: TGCAGCGTTGATGGGAGCGGGTCCTACAATGAGCAGTTCTTC.

V and J are TRBV2 and TRBJ1-1, with TRBD1 as a possible D gene (5 bases). The germline V and J ends were trimmed by 2 bases and 4 bases, with 14 bases remaining between them. CDR3 length: 15 amino acids. The germline gives CDR1 SNHLY, CDR2 FYNNEI. CDR3 amino acids: CASSEQQAVGTEAFF. Here the CDR3 DNA reads TGTGCCAGCAGTGAACAACAGGCGGTGGGCACTGAAGCTTTCTTT.

The chain employs TRBV7-2 and TRBJ1-2; D remains ambiguous. Germline values: CDR1 SGHTA, CDR2 FQGNSA. The CDR3 sequence is 14 residues long. Trimming cost V 5 bases and J 2 bases, with 12 bases left between them. CDR3 region: CASSPRIENYGYTF. The CDR3 DNA follows: TGTGCCAGCAGCCCCCGGATTGAGAACTATGGCTACACCTTC.

The chain is built from TRBV11-2 and TRBJ2-5; 10 bases line up with TRBD2. CDR1 and CDR2 (germline): SGHAT, FQNNGV. Germline trimming cut 2 bases from V and 2 bases from J; bases unmatched to any gene: 8. The CDR3 consists of 17 residues. The CDR3 protein is CASSLILAGAIQETQYF. In DNA, the CDR3 is TGTGCCAGCAGCTTAATCCTAGCGGGGGCGATACAAGAGACCCAGTACTTC.

The CDR3 bases are TGTGCCAGCAGACCGCAGAGATTAGCAGAAGCTTTCTTT. This encodes CASRPQRLAEAFF. This chain links TRBV6-5 with TRBJ1-1; D not certain. V lost 6 bases to trimming and J lost 8 bases, with 16 bases between them. This CDR3 has 13 amino acids. Germline V CDR1 and CDR2: MNHEY, SVGAGI.

This clone is medium-sized. The chain links TRBV4-2 to TRBJ1-1; 7 nucleotides agree with TRBD1. This CDR3 has 16 residues. Germline assignment: CDR1 LGHNA and CDR2 YNFKEQ. V lost 0 bases and J lost 1; bases outside the gene matches: 5. The CDR3 reads CASSQDNRQGNTEAFF. For the CDR3, the DNA is TGTGCCAGCAGCCAAGATAATAGACAGGGGAACACTGAAGCTTTCTTT.

CDR3 nucleotides: TGTGCCATCAGTGAGTCGGTCGGGGGCCATTACAATGAGCAGTTCTTC. This encodes CAISESVGGHYNEQFF. The chain carries TRBV10-3 and TRBJ2-1; D may match TRBD1 or TRBD2 (6 bases each). The length of the CDR3 is 16 residues. Trimming left V 0 bases short and J 4 bases short, with 13 bases between. The germline gives CDR1 ENHRY, CDR2 SYGVKD.

The chain joins TRBV7-2 to TRBJ2-7; D gene unclear. The CDR3 is made up of 15 amino acids. The germline V gene encodes CDR1 SGHTA and CDR2 FQGNSA. The V gene lost 5 bases and the J gene lost 4 bases, with 18 bases spanning the gap. CDR3 residues: CASSPYRALRYEQYF. In DNA, the CDR3 is TGTGCCAGCAGCCCCTACCGGGCACTTAGGTACGAGCAGTACTTC.

DNA for the CDR3: TGTGCCAGTAGTCCTGACAGGGGAGGCTACACCTTC. Encoded protein: CASSPDRGGYTF. The chain carries TRBV19 and TRBJ1-2, with 8 bases matching TRBD1. There are 12 residues in the CDR3. Germline assignment: CDR1 LNHDA and CDR2 SQIVND (reference sequence). Trimming at V came to 5 bases and at J to 8 bases, leaving 4 bases not matched to a gene.

This chain uses TRBV3-1 (or the pseudogene TRBV3-2) with TRBJ1-1, with unresolved D. CDR3 length equals 13 residues. CDR1 LGHDT and CDR2 YNNKEL come from the germline V gene (reference sequence). Between the trimmed V and J ends, which lost 1 base and 0 bases, there was a span of 3 bases. The CDR3 sequence is CASSQGVNTEAFF. The CDR3, as DNA: TGTGCCAGCAGCCAAGGGGTGAACACTGAAGCTTTCTTT.

The chain links TRBV18 to TRBJ1-4; 10 bases align to TRBD1. CDR3 length: 17 amino acids. J lost 5 bases, V lost 0 bases, and 6 bases had no gene match. Germline V lookup: CDR1 KGHSH, CDR2 LQKENI. The CDR3 DNA follows: TGTGCCAGCTCACCACCGATGGGGACAGGGGTGAATGAAAAACTGTTTTTT. Residues: CASSPPMGTGVNEKLFF. Together with reference TRBV18 and TRBJ1-4, the CDR3 gives the full variable domain: NAGVMQNPRHLVRRRGQEARLRCSPMKGHSHVYWYRQLPEEGLKFMVYLQKENIIDESGMPKERFSAEFPKEGPSILRIQQVVRGDSAAYFCASSPPMGTGVNEKLFFGSGTQLSVL.